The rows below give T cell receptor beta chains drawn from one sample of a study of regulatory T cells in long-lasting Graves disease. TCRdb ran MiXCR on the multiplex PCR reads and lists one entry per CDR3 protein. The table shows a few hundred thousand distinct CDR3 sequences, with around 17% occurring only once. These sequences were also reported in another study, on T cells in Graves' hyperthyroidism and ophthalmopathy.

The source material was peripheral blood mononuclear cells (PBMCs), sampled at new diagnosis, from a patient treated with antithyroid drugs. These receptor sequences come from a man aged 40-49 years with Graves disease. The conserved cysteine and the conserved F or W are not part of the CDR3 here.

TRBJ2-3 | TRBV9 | ASSVARGTDTQY
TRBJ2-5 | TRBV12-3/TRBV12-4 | ASGVWGSETQY
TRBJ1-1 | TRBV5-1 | ASSLVARAYTEAF
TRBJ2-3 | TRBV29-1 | SVGVAASTDTQY
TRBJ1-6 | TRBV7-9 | ASSLECPTEPLH
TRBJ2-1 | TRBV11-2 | ASTDTNEQF
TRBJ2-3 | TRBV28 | ASSDFGRGGSDTQY
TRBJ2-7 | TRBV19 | ASSLDRTYEQY
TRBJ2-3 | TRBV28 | ASTRAADTQY
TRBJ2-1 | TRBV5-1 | ASSLEWGVRSGQF
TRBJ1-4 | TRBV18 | ASSPNPPGNGEKLF
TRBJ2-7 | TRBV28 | ASTSGGRYEQY
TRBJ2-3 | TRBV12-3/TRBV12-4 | ASTAPRRQSHFDTQY
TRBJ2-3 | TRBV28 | ASSAPRADTDTQY
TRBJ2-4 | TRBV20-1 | SATGTGGAPIQY
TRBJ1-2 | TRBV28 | ASSLAGVGYT